Listed below are T cell receptor beta chains from one sample, sequenced in a study of tumor-infiltrating lymphocytes in primary liver carcinoma. TCRdb ran MiXCR on the multiplex PCR reads and lists one entry per CDR3 protein. The table has 40,000 to 50,000 distinct CDR3 sequences, 70% to 80% seen once; the top ten hold about 30%. The specimen was liver tumor tissue from sampling region 3. The source of these receptors is a middle-aged man with primary liver carcinoma and hepatitis B virus infection. Both conserved end residues are part of each CDR3. A D gene is named only where the DNA matches it firmly. A clone size is listed for some rows: how often the clone was seen (once, few, many), or a class if it is expanded.

>-|TRBJ1-5|-|TRBV20-1
TGCAGTGCCGTCAAGGGGGGGGACTCTCAGCCCCAGCATTTT
CSAVKGGDSQPQHF
>-|TRBJ2-3|many|TRBV30
TGTGCCTGGAGGGGGTTGGGGAGTACAGATACGCAGTATTTT
CAWRGLGSTDTQYF
>-|TRBJ2-1|-|TRBV29-1
TGCAGCGTTGTTCCCTTGGGCGATGAGCAGTTCTTT
CSVVPLGDEQFF
>-|TRBJ2-1|-|TRBV7-2
TGTGCCAGCAGCTTATTTAGGGCGGACAATGAGCAGTTCTTC
CASSLFRADNEQFF
>-|TRBJ1-1|-|TRBV11-2
TGTGCCAACAGCACAACCGGTTCCGTATCTGAAGCTTTCTTT
CANSTTGSVSEAFF
>-|TRBJ2-5|medium-sized|TRBV11-1
TGTGCCTCTACAAAGATAAGCCAAGAGACCCAGTACTTC
CASTKISQETQYF
>TRBD1|TRBJ1-3|many|TRBV10-2
TGCGCCACCCGGACAGGGTTAAGGTCTGGAAACACCGTATATTTT
CATRTGLRSGNTVYF
>TRBD2|TRBJ2-2|-|TRBV7-9
TGTGCCAGCAGCTCCGGGACGGGGGGAGTCGGGGAGCTGTTTTTT
CASSSGTGGVGELFF
>-|TRBJ1-1|-|TRBV28
TGTGCCAGCAGTTCGGGGCAGATCAACACCGAAGCTTTCTTT
CASSSGQINTEAFF
>TRBD1|TRBJ2-1|-|TRBV29-1
TGCCGCGGATTGCCGGAACAGGGGCTGGATGAGCAGTTCTTC
CRGLPEQGLDEQFF
>-|TRBJ2-5|-|TRBV29-1
TGCAGCGTTAGTGGGAAGGCCGCTCAGAGCCAGTACTTC
CSVSGKAAQSQYF
>-|TRBJ2-5|-|TRBV25-1
TGTGCCAACAGTGAATTCGTGGCAGGGAGAGGAGAGACCCAGTACTTC
CANSEFVAGRGETQYF
>-|TRBJ2-3|-|TRBV29-1
TGCAGCGTCGACCCAACTAGTAACACATATACGCAGTATTTT
CSVDPTSNTYTQYF
>-|TRBJ1-1|many|TRBV10-2
TGCGCCAGCAGTTCTGGTTGGAGGGACACTGAAGCTTTCTTT
CASSSGWRDTEAFF
>TRBD2|TRBJ2-1|many|TRBV6-6
TGTGCCAGCAGTTACTGGCGGGAGGTCAATGAGCAGTTCTTC
CASSYWREVNEQFF
>-|TRBJ2-7|once|TRBV6-1
TGTGCCAGCAGTGACAAGGGCCACTACGAGCAGTACTTC
CASSDKGHYEQYF
>-|TRBJ2-1|once|TRBV7-8
TGTGCCAGCAACTATGGGATTTCCCAGTTCTTC
CASNYGISQFF
>TRBD1|TRBJ2-1|-|TRBV29-1
TGCAGCGTAGCCGTGACAGGGGGTCTAGAGCAGTCCTTC
CSVAVTGGLEQSF
>TRBD1|TRBJ1-5|-|TRBV6-2/TRBV6-3
TGTGCCAGCAACATGGGACAGCCCCAACATTTT
CASNMGQPQHF
>-|TRBJ1-2|-|TRBV6-1
TGTGCCCGCAGCATGGCAGGGAGTATTGACTATGGCTACACCTTC
CARSMAGSIDYGYTF
>-|TRBJ1-2|many|TRBV11-1
TGTGCCAGCAGCCAACAACTCGACTATGGCTACACCTTC
CASSQQLDYGYTF
>-|TRBJ1-5|-|TRBV7-8
TGTGCCAGCAACCCTGGGACATTGAATCAGCCCCAGCATTTT
CASNPGTLNQPQHF
>-|TRBJ1-2|once|TRBV29-1
TGCAGCGCCGGGGACGGGGGAGACCTGTACTATGGCTACACCTTC
CSAGDGGDLYYGYTF
>TRBD1|TRBJ2-7|many|TRBV4-1
TGCGCCAGCAGCTTAGTTCGGGACAGCATCTACGAGCAGTACTTC
CASSLVRDSIYEQYF
>-|TRBJ2-2|-|TRBV6-2/TRBV6-3
TGTGCCAACAGTGAACTTTACGGGCGGCAGATCGGGGAGCTGTTTTTT
CANSELYGRQIGELFF
>-|TRBJ1-4|many|TRBV28
TGTGCCAGCAGTTTATCACAGCTAAATGAAAAACTGTTTTTT
CASSLSQLNEKLFF
>-|TRBJ1-6|many|TRBV28
TGTGCCAGCGGTTTAGGATCCTCGGGAGATTCACCCCTCCACTTT
CASGLGSSGDSPLHF
>-|TRBJ1-5|-|TRBV10-3
TGTGCCACCAGCGACCCCAGGGCTCCCAATCAGCCCCAGCATTTT
CATSDPRAPNQPQHF
>-|TRBJ2-7|-|TRBV11-2
TGTGTCAGCAGCTTAGGCTTCGGGACACTCAGCTCCTACGAGCAGTGCTTC
CVSSLGFGTLSSYEQCF
>TRBD2|TRBJ2-7|-|TRBV29-1
TGCAGCTTTGAGTCGGGACTAGGATACGAACAGTACTTC
CSFESGLGYEQYF
>TRBD1|TRBJ1-2|-|TRBV4-2
TGTGCCAGCAGCCAAGAAGTGCAGGGGGGCAACTATGGCTACGCCTTC
CASSQEVQGGNYGYAF
>-|TRBJ2-3|-|TRBV11-2
TGTGCCAGCAGCCCGGACCTTACTGATATGCAGTGTTTT
CASSPDLTDMQCF
>-|TRBJ2-2|-|TRBV14
TGTGCCAGCAGCATGCACCGGGACACCGGGGAGCTGTTTTTT
CASSMHRDTGELFF
>-|TRBJ2-7|-|TRBV25-1
TGTGCCAGCAGTGAATATCGGTGGGGCCCACCAGTCACCTACGAGCAGTACTTC
CASSEYRWGPPVTYEQYF
>-|TRBJ1-1|-|TRBV6-6
TGTGCCAGCATTTACTCGATTGCGATCACTGAAGCTTTCTTT
CASIYSIAITEAFF
>TRBD1|TRBJ2-5|-|TRBV11-2
TGTCCCAGCGGCCTAGGGACAGTACAGGAGACCCAGTACTTC
CPSGLGTVQETQYF
>TRBD1|TRBJ2-7|-|TRBV12-3/TRBV12-4
TGTGCCAGCAGCCCCCGGGACAGATCCTACAAGCAGTACTTC
CASSPRDRSYKQYF
>-|TRBJ2-3|-|TRBV6-6
TGTGCCAGTAGTTTGGAGGGATTTGGCACAGATACGCAGTATTTT
CASSLEGFGTDTQYF
>-|TRBJ2-3|many|TRBV5-5
TGTGCCAGCAGCTTGGGCCCCACAGATACGCAGTATTTT
CASSLGPTDTQYF
>-|TRBJ2-7|-|TRBV11-2
TGTGCCAGCAGCATCCTTTTTTGCTCCAACGAGCAGTACTTC
CASSILFCSNEQYF
>-|TRBJ1-2|many|TRBV7-3
TGTGCCAGCAGCCCGGGAGGGATTGAGGACTATGGCTACACCTTC
CASSPGGIEDYGYTF
>TRBD1|TRBJ1-1|-|TRBV20-1
TGCAGTGCTACCGCAGGGGGCGAGGGTCGCACTGAAGCTTTCTTT
CSATAGGEGRTEAFF
>-|TRBJ2-5|-|TRBV2
TGTGCCGGCGCCCCAGGGGAGACCCAGTACTTC
CAGAPGETQYF
>-|TRBJ2-5|-|TRBV4-2
TGTGTCAGCAGTCAAGATGCAGGGCAAGAGACCCAGTACTTC
CVSSQDAGQETQYF
>-|TRBJ2-7|-|TRBV6-2/TRBV6-3
TGTGCCAGGGGACGCGAGCGCGATCTAACCTACGAGCAGTACTTC
CARGRERDLTYEQYF
>TRBD1|TRBJ2-7|-|TRBV6-1
TGTACCAGCATTGCAGGGGGTCACGAGCAGTACTTC
CTSIAGGHEQYF